This TCR beta chain is from a study of T cells in women clearing cervical HPV infection. About this clone itself: The read finishes 3 residues shy of the CDR3 end, and the germline J gene is used to complete it.

CDR3 size: 14 residues. The V end was cut by 0 bases, the J end by 4 bases, with 13 bases between. The germline CDR1 and CDR2 sequences are GTSNPN and SVGIG (reference sequence). TCRdb's table, derived via immunoSEQ multiplex PCR, lists solely in-frame clones and lacks some. The sample has tens of thousands of clones. This TCR was recovered from a woman aged 18 to 75 with a cervical HPV16 infection that either progressed to CIN3+ or cleared (not recorded which). V and J are TRBV30 and TRBJ2-7; D is possibly TRBD1 (6 bases). The sequencing sample was made of blood buffy coat. The DNA read from the CDR3 is TGTGCCTGGAGTGTATTGGAGACAGGATACGAG. Translated: CAWSVLETGYE. The entire CDR3 reads CAWSVLETGYEQYF.